The 17 T cell receptor beta chains listed next were all sequenced from one sample in a study of blood T cells in healthy people across ages. Alongside a J-beta primer mix, a sample-barcoded 5' primer served in a second PCR lasting about 7 to 11 cycles. TCRdb analysed the 5' RACE reads with MiXCR anew, one entry per CDR3 protein. The sample has about 690,000 distinct CDR3 sequences; 40% to 50% are singletons. What was sequenced was blood. These receptors were obtained from a man older than 75 in good health.

This clonotype was recorded a few times. The chain combines TRBV28 with TRBJ2-6, with a tentative D call TRBD1 (6 bases). This CDR3 comprises 15 residues. From germline, CDR1 is MDHEN and CDR2 SYDVKM. Trimming cost V 6 bases and J 0 bases, with 9 bases left between them. The CDR3 loop is CASRDSFSGANVLTF. CDR3 nucleotide sequence: TGTGCCAGCAGGGACAGCTTCTCTGGGGCCAACGTCCTGACTTTC.

This clonotype occurred a few times. The chain joins TRBV5-1 to TRBJ2-7; 10 bases agree with TRBD1. CDR1 and CDR2 from the germline V gene are SGHRS and YFSETQ. V shed 4 bases, J shed 4 bases, and the junction held 5 bases outside the gene matches. This CDR3 spans 14 amino acids. The CDR3 loop is CASSETGGQYEQYF. The CDR3 bases are TGCGCCAGCAGCGAGACAGGGGGCCAGTACGAGCAGTACTTC.

V usage is TRBV4-3 and J usage is TRBJ1-5, with D hard to call. Trimming cost V 1 base and J 0 bases, with 16 bases left between them. CDR1 LGHNA and CDR2 YSLEER come from the germline V gene. The CDR3 has 18 residues. CDR3 residues: CASSQAGSIPISNQPQHF. For the CDR3, the DNA is TGCGCCAGCAGCCAAGCTGGCAGCATCCCCATTAGCAATCAGCCCCAGCATTTT.

Turning to this clonotype: This may be a read error, as it is one base from a much larger clone. The chain employs TRBV20-1 and TRBJ2-5; TRBD1 matches 9 bases. J gave up 5 bases and V 6 bases, and 10 bases lay outside the gene matches. The CDR3 totals 14 residues. Germline V gene lookup returns CDR1 DFQATT and CDR2 SNEGSKA (reference sequence). The chain's CDR3 is CSAGHTGGRETQYF. The DNA for the CDR3 is TGCAGTGCGGGCCACACAGGGGGCAGGGAGACCCAGTACTTC.

The chain couples TRBV20-1 to TRBJ2-3; perhaps TRBD2 as D (6 bases). This CDR3 is 15 amino acids long. Trimming pared 1 base from V and 1 base from J, leaving 12 bases between. CDR1 is DFQATT, CDR2 SNEGSKA, per germline (reference sequence). CDR3 residues: CSARAHKRGTDTQYF. CDR3 bases: TGCAGTGCTAGAGCTCACAAGCGGGGCACAGATACGCAGTATTTT.

This clonotype occurred many times. The chain combines TRBV29-1 with TRBJ2-1; D ambiguous. Trimming shortened V by 4 bases and J by 7 bases, and 8 bases separated the two germline ends. The CDR3 contains 11 residues. Germline CDR1 and CDR2: SQVTM and ANQGSEA. The CDR3 sequence is CSVVATNEQFF. The CDR3 DNA sequence: TGCAGCGTTGTGGCTACTAATGAGCAGTTCTTC.

In its sample, this clonotype was seen many times. The CDR3 DNA is TGCGCCAGCAGCCAAGATGCCCCCAACGCGGGGGGCACAGACGAAACAGATACGCAGTATTTT. This sequence encodes CASSQDAPNAGGTDETDTQYF. The chain uses TRBV4-3 and TRBJ2-3, with 8 bases matching TRBD2. This CDR3 is built from 21 residues. CDR1 is LGHNA, CDR2 YSLEER, per germline. With 0 bases clipped from V and 3 bases from J, the junction kept 20 bases outside the gene matches.

This clonotype was counted between two and nine times. The chain uses TRBV20-1 and TRBJ2-3; no firm D call. The V end was cut by 6 bases, the J end by 2 bases, with 18 bases between. The CDR3 contains 15 residues. Germline V gene data show CDR1 as DFQATT and CDR2 as SNEGSKA (reference sequence). The DNA for the CDR3 is TGCAGTGCCCAAGCCAGTTCTGGGAACACAGATACGCAGTATTTT. It is translated as CSAQASSGNTDTQYF.

This chain uses TRBV12-3 or TRBV12-4 with TRBJ2-3; possibly TRBD2 for D (6 bases). Deletions cut 3 bases from V and 11 bases from J, with 21 bases between. CDR3 length: 15 amino acids. DNA of the CDR3: TGTGCCAGCAGTTTGAAGGGCAGGGTCGGGGGTATGCAGTATTTT. Amino acid sequence: CASSLKGRVGGMQYF.

This sequence joins TRBV7-3 and TRBJ2-5; TRBD1 matches at 8 bases. The V segment lost 4 bases and the J segment 11 bases; nucleotides outside the gene matches: 12. CDR3 length: 14 residues. Germline lookup yields CDR1 SGHTA and CDR2 FQGTGA. The CDR3 DNA reads as TGTGCCAGCAGCTCCGGACAGGGTCACAATGAGCAGTACTTC. Its protein product is CASSSGQGHNEQYF.

This clonotype was observed a few times. The chain recombines TRBV2 with TRBJ2-3; maybe TRBD2 (6 bases). Germline CDR1 is SNHLY and CDR2 is FYNNEI. V lost 1 base and J lost 6, with 17 bases in between. The CDR3 spans 16 residues. This CDR3 is CASSEGLRGFRDTQYF. CDR3 DNA: TGTGCCAGCAGTGAAGGACTGCGGGGATTCCGGGATACGCAGTATTTT.

The sample holds a few counts of this clonotype. The chain carries TRBV20-1 and TRBJ2-7; 13 bases align to TRBD2. V lost 0 bases and J lost 5; bases outside the gene matches: 4. The V gene's germline CDR1 is DFQATT and CDR2 SNEGSKA (reference sequence). This CDR3 region has 15 residues. The CDR3 DNA reads as TGCAGTGCTAGAGAGGGGACTAGCGGGGCCCACGAGCAGTACTTC. As protein: CSAREGTSGAHEQYF.

CDR3 protein: CASIDPTDTSTDTQYF. The CDR3, as DNA: TGTGCCAGCATTGATCCGACGGACACTAGCACAGATACGCAGTATTTT. The V call is TRBV6-2 or TRBV6-3, the J call TRBJ2-3; D might be TRBD1 (5 bases). The CDR3 spans 16 residues. Trimming took 7 bases from V and 0 from J, leaving 17 bases between them. Germline lookup yields CDR1 MNHEY and CDR2 SVGEGT.

The chain couples TRBV7-9 to TRBJ2-1; TRBD1 matches 12 bases. CDR1 is SEHNR and CDR2 is FQNEAQ in the germline V gene (reference sequence). This CDR3 contains 14 residues. The V gene end was trimmed by 6 bases and the J gene end by 10 bases; junction bases not matched to a gene: 7. Written as DNA, the CDR3 is TGTGCCAGCAGACGGGGACAGGGGGCTAAGGAGCAGTTCTTC. The encoded protein is CASRRGQGAKEQFF.

This clonotype appeared a single time. The rearrangement uses TRBV7-9 and TRBJ1-4; D is perhaps TRBD1 (6 bases). The CDR3 covers 15 residues. Trimming left V 11 bases short and J 0 bases short, with 16 bases between. Germline values: CDR1 SEHNR, CDR2 FQNEAQ (reference sequence). CDR3: CAQGQGRATNEKLFF. DNA of the CDR3: TGTGCCCAGGGGCAGGGAAGGGCAACTAATGAAAAACTGTTTTTT.

A word on this clonotype: Germline and junction disagree at one end, which may indicate a read error. The V call is TRBV12-3 or TRBV12-4, the J call TRBJ2-3; D is perhaps TRBD2 (6 bases). The CDR3 length is 17 residues. The CDR3 DNA reads TGTGCCTGCAGTTACAGGAGTCCGGGGGTGACCCGAGATACGCAGTATTTT. Translating it yields CACSYRSPGVTRDTQYF.

The chain links TRBV7-9 to TRBJ1-2, with 9 bases fitting TRBD1. V lost 5 bases, J lost 2 bases, and 9 bases stayed unmatched. The CDR3 spans 16 residues. Germline CDR1 reads SEHNR; CDR2 reads FQNEAQ (reference sequence). The CDR3 DNA reads as TGTGCCAGCAGCGCGTCGCCGGGACAGGGAAACTATGGCTACACCTTC. Translating gives CASSASPGQGNYGYTF.